The 16 T cell receptor beta chains listed next were all sequenced from one sample in a study of cytomegalovirus exposure and HLA in healthy donors. PCR amplification relied on 60 Vbeta primers (plus 13 Jbeta primers). Profiled with immunoSEQ multiplex PCR; TCRdb holds only in-frame clones, not every one. The repertoire holds some 81,000 clones, with roughly 73% as singletons. The sequenced material came from PBMCs. Receptors originate from a middle-aged woman in good health and CMV-seropositive.

This clone was counted a few times. This chain connects TRBV5-6 to TRBJ1-1; 8 bases agree with TRBD1. J was trimmed by 2 bases and V by 7 bases; bases with no gene match: 4. CDR1 SGHDT and CDR2 YYEEEE come from the germline V gene. The CDR3 is 13 residues long. The CDR3, as DNA: TGTGCCAGCGTGGGACAGGCAAACACTGAAGCTTTCTTT. Protein sequence: CASVGQANTEAFF.

Here the CDR3 DNA reads TGTGCCAGCAGCCGTAACTTTGATCAGCCCCAGCATTTT. Encoded protein: CASSRNFDQPQHF. V and J are TRBV7-2 and TRBJ1-5; no clear D. Deletions cut 5 bases from V and 5 bases from J, with 10 bases between. The CDR3 runs 13 residues. Germline loops: CDR1 SGHTA, CDR2 FQGNSA.

This chain links TRBV30 with TRBJ1-1, with 7 bases fitting TRBD1. With V trimmed by 3 bases and J by 1 base, 8 bases remained unmatched. The CDR3 extends over 15 amino acids. In germline, CDR1 is GTSNPN, CDR2 SVGIG (reference sequence). CDR3 sequence reads: CAWRLTGVKNTEAFF. CDR3 DNA: TGTGCCTGGAGACTCACAGGGGTTAAGAACACTGAAGCTTTCTTT.

This sequence joins TRBV6-5 and TRBJ2-3, with unresolved D. V was shortened by 6 bases and J by 3 bases, with 10 bases between the two germline ends. Germline V gene sequence: CDR1 MNHEY, CDR2 SVGAGI. The CDR3 is 13 residues long. In DNA form, the CDR3 reads TGTGCCAGCAGCTCGCTTCAGACAGATACGCAGTATTTT. This sequence encodes CASSSLQTDTQYF.

This chain connects TRBV5-1 to TRBJ1-1, with D tentatively TRBD1 (6 bases). This CDR3 spans 15 amino acids. The germline V and J ends were trimmed by 2 bases and 4 bases, with 15 bases remaining between them. CDR1 and CDR2 (germline): SGHRS, YFSETQ. CDR3: CASSLKGELGTEAFF. The CDR3 DNA sequence: TGCGCCAGCAGCTTAAAGGGGGAACTAGGCACTGAAGCTTTCTTT.

The CDR3 is CASSFDISYEQYF. CDR3 in DNA: TGTGCCAGCAGCTTTGACATTTCCTACGAGCAGTACTTC. The chain carries TRBV7-9 and TRBJ2-7; D is unclear. Germline values: CDR1 SEHNR, CDR2 FQNEAQ (reference sequence). V shed 3 bases and J shed 1 base, with 7 bases lying between them. The CDR3 is 13 residues long. The full variable domain, completed using reference TRBV7-9 and TRBJ2-7, is DTGVSQNPRHKITKRGQNVTFRCDPISEHNRLYWYRQTLGQGPEFLTYFQNEAQLEKSRLLSDRFSAERPKGSFSTLEIQRTEQGDSAMYLCASSFDISYEQYFGPGTRLTVT.

This chain uses TRBV6-1 with TRBJ1-5; 7 bases are a match to TRBD1. The V segment lost 4 bases and the J segment 6 bases; nucleotides outside the gene matches: 12. Germline V CDR1 and CDR2: MNHNS, SASEGT. CDR3 length equals 16 residues. CDR3 protein: CASSGPQRQGSQPQHF. The CDR3, as DNA: TGTGCCAGCAGTGGCCCACAACGACAGGGCTCTCAGCCCCAGCATTTT.

The count of this clone is one. The rearrangement links TRBV4-1 to TRBJ1-1; TRBD1 agrees at 7 bases. The J segment lost 1 base and the V segment lost 6 bases, leaving 5 bases of the junction unmatched. Germline lookup yields CDR1 MGHRA and CDR2 YSYEKL. CDR3 size: 14 residues. The CDR3 DNA sequence: TGCGCCAGCAGTCCCGGACAGGAGAACACTGAAGCTTTCTTT. It translates to CASSPGQENTEAFF.

The rearrangement uses TRBV2 and TRBJ1-6; 10 bases fit TRBD1. Germline CDR1 and CDR2: SNHLY and FYNNEI. The V gene end was trimmed by 6 bases and the J gene end by 7 bases; junction bases not matched to a gene: 6. This CDR3 region has 15 residues. In DNA form, the CDR3 reads TGTGCCAGCAGCAGGGACAGGGGAGCCAATTCACCCCTCCACTTT. The encoded protein is CASSRDRGANSPLHF.

V usage is TRBV6-1 and J usage is TRBJ2-2, with 7 nucleotides matching TRBD2. Losses at the gene ends were 2 bases for V and 6 bases for J; bases not matched to a gene: 12. The germline gives CDR1 MNHNS, CDR2 SASEGT. This CDR3 has 17 residues. CDR3 in DNA: TGTGCCAGCAGTGAAAAGTTGGGAGGGCGCCGACCCGGGGAGCTGTTTTTT. Amino acid sequence: CASSEKLGGRRPGELFF.

The V call is TRBV7-3, the J call TRBJ2-3, with 10 positions matching TRBD2. In germline, CDR1 is SGHTA, CDR2 FQGTGA. With V trimmed by 1 base and J by 6 bases, 4 bases remained unmatched. The CDR3 length is 15 residues. The CDR3, as DNA: TGTGCCAGCAGCTTAAAAGCGGGGGGGCAGGATACGCAGTATTTT. Translating it yields CASSLKAGGQDTQYF.

This clone has just one count. The J gene is TRBJ1-6, the V gene TRBV9; TRBD1 might be the D (5 bases). V lost 0 bases to trimming and J lost 9 bases, with 10 bases between them. This CDR3 contains 14 residues. CDR1 and CDR2 (germline): SGDLS, YYNGEE. The CDR3 sequence: CASSVAGGGSPLHF. CDR3 nucleotide sequence: TGTGCCAGCAGCGTAGCTGGGGGAGGTTCACCCCTCCACTTT.

The count of this clone is one. V and J are TRBV7-2 and TRBJ1-2; 8 bases match TRBD1. The J segment lost 8 bases and the V segment lost 5 bases, leaving 4 bases of the junction unmatched. Germline CDR1 is SGHTA and CDR2 is FQGNSA. The CDR3 consists of 12 residues. The chain's CDR3 is CASSGQGYGYTF. The CDR3 DNA reads as TGTGCCAGCAGCGGACAGGGCTACGGCTACACCTTC.

CDR3 sequence: CASSGGIFYTEAFF. CDR3 in DNA: TGTGCCAGCAGCGGAGGGATCTTCTACACTGAAGCTTTCTTT. The gene calls are TRBV7-2 and TRBJ1-1; D not certain. V was clipped by 5 bases and J by 3 bases, with 13 bases between them. CDR1 and CDR2 (germline): SGHTA, FQGNSA. The CDR3 contains 14 residues.

A few counts support this clone. The chain carries TRBV19 and TRBJ2-7; tentatively, D is TRBD1 (6 bases). V lost 2 bases and J 4 bases, leaving 9 bases between the germline ends. Germline V CDR1 and CDR2: LNHDA, SQIVND (reference sequence). The CDR3 sequence is 13 residues long. This chain's CDR3 is CASSIRGKYEQYF. The CDR3 coding sequence is TGTGCCAGTAGTATAAGGGGGAAGTACGAGCAGTACTTC.

The V and J genes are TRBV19 and TRBJ2-6, with 10 bases identical to TRBD1. V shed 8 bases, J shed 0 bases, and the junction held 7 bases outside the gene matches. The CDR3 totals 17 residues. CDR1 LNHDA and CDR2 SQIVND come from the germline V gene (reference sequence). This CDR3 reads CASGTGTGVSGANVLTF. The CDR3, as DNA: TGTGCCAGTGGAACCGGGACAGGGGTCTCTGGGGCCAACGTCCTGACTTTC.